A single sample gave rise to the 10 T cell receptor beta chains below, sequenced in a study of blood T cell repertoires in COVID-19. This table comes from immunoSEQ multiplex PCR, and its TCRdb copy is limited to in-frame clones, with some not included. The table has about 250,000 clones, nearly 90% seen once. Sequences were obtained from peripheral blood. These receptors originate from a man between 18 and 29 years old with active or convalescent COVID-19.

This sequence joins TRBV7-9 and TRBJ2-7; D gene ambiguous. The germline CDR1 and CDR2 sequences are SEHNR and FQNEAQ (reference sequence). The CDR3 spans 14 residues. V dropped 1 base and J dropped 3 bases, with 10 bases sitting between them. CDR3 loop: CASSLEQSFYEQYF. The CDR3 nucleotides read TGTGCCAGCAGCTTAGAACAGTCTTTCTACGAGCAGTACTTC.

The V call is TRBV10-3, the J call TRBJ2-7, with 9 bases matching TRBD1. Per germline, CDR1 ENHRY and CDR2 SYGVKD. CDR3 length: 16 amino acids. The V segment lost 3 bases and the J segment 5 bases; nucleotides outside the gene matches: 11. The CDR3 DNA reads TGTGCCATCAGTGACCCCGGGACAGGGATCGTGAACGAGCAGTACTTC. Protein product: CAISDPGTGIVNEQYF.

The chain uses TRBV28 and TRBJ2-5; D not certain. Germline CDR1 is MDHEN and CDR2 is SYDVKM. The V and J ends lost 6 bases and 7 bases respectively, with 15 bases between them. The CDR3 consists of 13 residues. CDR3 sequence reads: CASSSQLSGTQYF. As DNA, the CDR3 is TGTGCCAGCAGCTCCCAATTATCAGGGACCCAGTACTTC.

The CDR3 loop is CASSLDSMNTEAFF. In DNA, the CDR3 is TGTGCCAGCAGCTTAGACAGTATGAACACTGAAGCTTTCTTT. V gene TRBV7-9 combines with J gene TRBJ1-1, with unresolved D. The CDR3 is made up of 14 amino acids. CDR1 is SEHNR and CDR2 is FQNEAQ in the germline V gene (reference sequence). V dropped 1 base and J dropped 0 bases, with 6 bases sitting between them.

The genes are TRBV24-1 and TRBJ2-1, with D uncertain. The CDR3 is made up of 13 amino acids. From germline, CDR1 is KGHDR and CDR2 SFDVKD. V gave up 3 bases and J gave up 9 bases, with 11 bases separating them. The CDR3 loop reads CATSDISPPEQFF. In DNA form, the CDR3 reads TGTGCCACCAGTGATATTAGCCCCCCTGAGCAGTTCTTC.

The chain carries TRBV5-1 and TRBJ1-6; no reliable D call. There are 16 residues in the CDR3. The V gene lost 4 bases and the J gene lost 1 base, with 12 bases spanning the gap. Looked up from germline, CDR1 is SGHRS and CDR2 is YFSETQ. The CDR3 loop is CASSDNSPSYNSPLHF. DNA of the CDR3: TGCGCCAGCAGCGACAATAGTCCTTCCTATAATTCACCCCTCCACTTT.

This chain joins TRBV6-5 and TRBJ2-1; 9 bases are a match to TRBD1. J gave up 4 bases and V 6 bases, and 1 base lay outside the gene matches. Germline V gene data show CDR1 as MNHEY and CDR2 as SVGAGI. CDR3 length: 13 residues. The CDR3 sequence: CASRGTGYNEQFF. CDR3 DNA: TGTGCCAGCAGGGGGACAGGGTACAATGAGCAGTTCTTC.

V usage is TRBV7-9 and J usage is TRBJ1-2; TRBD1 is a possible D gene (6 bases). CDR1 and CDR2 from the germline V gene are SEHNR and FQNEAQ (reference sequence). This CDR3 contains 14 residues. Between the trimmed V and J ends, which lost 5 bases and 4 bases, there was a span of 14 bases. The CDR3 DNA reads TGTGCCAGCAGCCCTACGGGGGGGCCCTATGGCTACACCTTC. Translation: CASSPTGGPYGYTF. The full variable domain, its missing parts supplied by reference TRBV7-9 and TRBJ1-2, is DTGVSQNPRHKITKRGQNVTFRCDPISEHNRLYWYRQTLGQGPEFLTYFQNEAQLEKSRLLSDRFSAERPKGSFSTLEIQRTEQGDSAMYLCASSPTGGPYGYTFGSGTRLTVV.

The chain couples TRBV15 to TRBJ2-2, with a tentative D call TRBD2 (6 bases). The CDR3 contains 15 residues. The germline V gene encodes CDR1 LNHNV and CDR2 YYDKDF (reference sequence). V lost 6 bases and J lost 3, with 14 bases in between. The CDR3 DNA reads TGTGCCACCAGGTCCAGGGAGGTTGACACCGGGGAGCTGTTTTTT. Protein product: CATRSREVDTGELFF.

The chain joins TRBV28 to TRBJ2-1; a possible D gene is TRBD2 (5 bases). CDR3 size: 18 residues. V lost 5 bases, J lost 2 bases, and 22 bases lay in between. Germline V gene lookup returns CDR1 MDHEN and CDR2 SYDVKM. In DNA, the CDR3 is TGTGCCAGCAGTCCCCAACGGGTTCGCGGAGGTACCTACAATGAGCAGTTCTTC. It yields the protein CASSPQRVRGGTYNEQFF.